These 10 T cell receptor beta chains came from one sample sequenced in a study of blood T cells in healthy people across ages. A J-beta primer mix and a sample-barcoded 5' primer were used in a second PCR of roughly 7 to 12 cycles. Each CDR3 protein gets one entry after TCRdb re-called the 5' RACE reads with MiXCR. The sample consists of 1.5 million or so distinct CDR3 sequences, about 43% of them appearing once. Sequenced sample: blood. The receptors shown here come from a woman in her late teens or twenties in good health.

The chain is built from TRBV18 and TRBJ2-7; D perhaps matches TRBD1 (6 bases). V lost 3 bases to trimming and J lost 2 bases, with 17 bases between them. The CDR3 is 16 residues long. Germline V CDR1 and CDR2: KGHSH, LQKENI. For the CDR3, the DNA is TGTGCCAGCTCACCGATGACAGGACTTTCAGCCTACGAGCAGTACTTC. This translates into CASSPMTGLSAYEQYF.

Comment on this clonotype: The junction departs from germline at one end; a sequencing error may be responsible. The chain carries TRBV12-3 or TRBV12-4 and TRBJ1-2; D not certain. The CDR3 loop spans 12 amino acids. Written as DNA, the CDR3 is TGCGCCATCAGTTTATTGGGCGGCGGCTACACCTTC. It is translated as CAISLLGGGYTF.

The chain is built from TRBV9 and TRBJ2-2; TRBD1 might be the D (6 bases). CDR1 SGDLS and CDR2 YYNGEE come from the germline V gene. The CDR3 runs to 13 residues. Trimming took off 10 bases at V and 6 bases at J, with 16 bases between the two ends. The CDR3 region has the DNA TGTGCCGCCGGGACAAGTCCCTCCGGGGAGCTGTTTTTT. Translating gives CAAGTSPSGELFF.

The table lists this clonotype with many counts. The CDR3 loop reads CSANWEEETQYF. As DNA, the CDR3 is TGCAGCGCAAATTGGGAGGAAGAGACCCAGTACTTC. This sequence joins TRBV29-1 and TRBJ2-5; TRBD2 might be the D (6 bases). The CDR3 runs to 12 residues. The V end lost 7 bases, the J end lost 3 bases, and 12 bases lay between the germline ends. Germline values: CDR1 SQVTM, CDR2 ANQGSEA.

The V gene is TRBV4-2, the J gene TRBJ2-2; TRBD2 is a possible D gene (5 bases). V was trimmed by 0 bases and J by 8 bases, leaving 19 bases between them. CDR1 is LGHNA and CDR2 is YNFKEQ in the germline V gene. The CDR3 is 17 amino acids. As DNA, the CDR3 is TGTGCCAGCAGCCAAGAAGGCGGGTCAGTTTCCCCGGGGGAGCTGTTTTTT. It is translated as CASSQEGGSVSPGELFF.

The V gene is TRBV25-1, the J gene TRBJ1-2; 8 positions agree with TRBD1. V lost 6 bases, J lost 4 bases, and 10 bases stayed unmatched. The CDR3 consists of 15 residues. Germline CDR1 and CDR2: MGHDK and SYGVNS. The CDR3 protein is CASRPRGTGGYGYTF. The CDR3 DNA reads as TGTGCCAGCAGACCCCGGGGGACAGGAGGCTATGGCTACACCTTC.

J is TRBJ2-3 and V is TRBV4-1; D is uncertain. With 4 bases removed from V and 2 bases from J, the gap between germline ends came to 16 bases. Germline assignment: CDR1 MGHRA and CDR2 YSYEKL. This CDR3 has 16 residues. The CDR3 here is CASSPKAPADTDTQYF. CDR3 sequence (DNA): TGCGCCAGCAGCCCCAAGGCTCCCGCGGACACAGATACGCAGTATTTT.

This clonotype has more than one count but fewer than ten. The rearrangement joins TRBV4-2 to TRBJ1-2, with D possibly TRBD1 on 6 matching bases. Germline CDR1 and CDR2: LGHNA and YNFKEQ. V lost 3 bases and J lost 4, with 18 bases in between. The CDR3 contains 16 residues. As DNA, the CDR3 is TGTGCCAGCAGCCAGGACTCCGGGACAACCATCTATGGCTACACCTTC. Encoded protein: CASSQDSGTTIYGYTF.

DNA of the CDR3: TGTGCCAGCAGTTACAAGGGCAGAACCTATGGCTACACCTTC. Translation: CASSYKGRTYGYTF. The chain has TRBV6-2 or TRBV6-3 and TRBJ1-2, with D uncertain. Germline loops: CDR1 MNHEY, CDR2 SVGEGT. There are 14 residues in the CDR3. Trimming removed 2 bases from V and 4 bases from J, with 11 bases in between.

A few counts support this clonotype. The gene calls are TRBV25-1 and TRBJ1-6, with D hard to call. The CDR3 runs to 15 residues. V dropped 4 bases and J dropped 0 bases, with 7 bases sitting between them. Germline CDR1 and CDR2: MGHDK and SYGVNS. This CDR3 reads CASSGGNSYNSPLHF. The CDR3 nucleotides read TGTGCCAGCAGTGGGGGAAACTCCTATAATTCACCCCTCCACTTT.